Listed below are T cell receptor beta chains from one sample, sequenced in a study of blood T cell repertoires in COVID-19. TCRdb's table, derived via immunoSEQ multiplex PCR, lists solely in-frame clones and lacks some. The sample holds around 100,000 clones, around 67% seen once. Material for sequencing was peripheral blood. The receptors derive from a man in his 70s with COVID-19, enrolled during active disease. Each CDR3 is given with its conserved first and last residue. The D gene is left open where the match is weak. Clone size appears in some rows only: once, few, many, or a class for an expanded clone.

J gene,clone size,D gene,V gene,CDR3 protein,CDR3 DNA
TRBJ2-5,NA,NA,TRBV29-1,CSVVARVYQETQYF,TGCAGCGTTGTAGCCAGGGTGTACCAAGAGACCCAGTACTTC
TRBJ2-7,NA,TRBD1,TRBV6-5,CASSYSRTGGREQYF,TGTGCCAGCAGTTACTCGAGAACAGGGGGTCGCGAGCAGTACTTC
TRBJ1-6,few,NA,TRBV5-4,CASSLDNHSPLHF,TGTGCCAGCAGCTTGGACAACCATTCACCCCTCCACTTT
TRBJ1-3,NA,NA,TRBV7-9,CASSLVIGTSSGNTIYF,TGTGCCAGCAGCTTAGTGATTGGGACAAGCTCTGGAAACACCATATATTTT
TRBJ1-1,NA,TRBD1,TRBV5-4,CASSLTGVGTEAFF,TGTGCCAGCAGCTTGACAGGGGTCGGCACTGAAGCTTTCTTT
TRBJ2-1,NA,TRBD2,TRBV6-1,CASSGTGGRGYNEQFF,TGTGCCAGCAGTGGAACAGGCGGGAGGGGCTACAATGAGCAGTTCTTC
TRBJ1-6,many,TRBD1,TRBV20-1,CSASTGQGISPLHF,TGCAGTGCTAGTACCGGACAGGGGATTTCACCCCTCCACTTT
TRBJ1-2,NA,NA,TRBV12-5,CASAPGFDYGYTF,TGTGCTAGTGCCCCAGGGTTTGACTATGGCTACACCTTC
TRBJ2-7,NA,TRBD1,TRBV28,CASSSSGQGVYEQYF,TGTGCCAGCAGTTCCTCGGGACAGGGTGTCTACGAGCAGTACTTC
TRBJ2-4,NA,NA,TRBV28,CASSFAGRAKNIQYF,TGTGCCAGCAGTTTTGCGGGAAGGGCCAAAAACATTCAGTACTTC
TRBJ2-7,NA,TRBD2,TRBV28,CASRVYALAGVYEQYF,TGTGCCAGCAGGGTTTATGCACTAGCGGGGGTCTACGAGCAGTACTTC
TRBJ1-2,few,NA,TRBV4-2,CASSPLVANYGYTF,TGTGCCAGCAGCCCCTTGGTAGCTAACTATGGCTACACCTTC
TRBJ2-2,NA,NA,TRBV2,CASSEEEVLPGELFF,TGTGCCAGCAGTGAAGAGGAGGTCCTTCCCGGGGAGCTGTTTTTT
TRBJ1-2,NA,NA,TRBV30,CAWSPQAIGYTF,TGTGCCTGGAGCCCTCAGGCTATTGGCTACACCTTC
TRBJ1-3,NA,NA,TRBV29-1,CSVRGNSGNTIYF,TGCAGCGTAAGGGGGAATTCTGGAAACACCATATATTTT
TRBJ2-2,NA,NA,TRBV21-1,CASNPLTSGSIVGELFF,TGTGCCAGCAACCCCTTGACTAGCGGGAGTATAGTCGGGGAGCTGTTTTTT
TRBJ2-1,once,NA,TRBV9,CASSSHIPGADNEQFF,TGTGCCAGCAGCTCCCACATACCTGGGGCAGACAATGAGCAGTTCTTC
TRBJ1-2,NA,TRBD1,TRBV15,CATSRDRTGVTNYGYTF,TGTGCCACCAGCAGAGACCGGACAGGGGTGACGAACTATGGCTACACCTTC
TRBJ1-6,once,NA,TRBV7-9,CASSLGTGGSLHF,TGTGCCAGCAGCCTCGGGACCGGGGGATCCCTCCACTTT
TRBJ2-2,NA,NA,TRBV9,CASSLRVRDTGELFF,TGTGCCAGCAGCCTCCGGGTTCGGGACACCGGGGAGCTGTTTTTT
TRBJ2-2,NA,TRBD1,TRBV14,CASSRVTGYGTGELFF,TGTGCCAGCAGCCGTGTGACAGGGTATGGCACCGGGGAGCTGTTTTTT
TRBJ2-3,once,TRBD2,TRBV10-2,CASRFGTRRDTQYF,TGCGCCAGCAGATTCGGGACTAGAAGGGATACGCAGTATTTT
TRBJ2-3,few,TRBD1,TRBV5-1,CASSLAGQGRGTDTQYF,TGCGCCAGCAGCTTGGCTGGACAGGGAAGGGGCACAGATACGCAGTATTTT